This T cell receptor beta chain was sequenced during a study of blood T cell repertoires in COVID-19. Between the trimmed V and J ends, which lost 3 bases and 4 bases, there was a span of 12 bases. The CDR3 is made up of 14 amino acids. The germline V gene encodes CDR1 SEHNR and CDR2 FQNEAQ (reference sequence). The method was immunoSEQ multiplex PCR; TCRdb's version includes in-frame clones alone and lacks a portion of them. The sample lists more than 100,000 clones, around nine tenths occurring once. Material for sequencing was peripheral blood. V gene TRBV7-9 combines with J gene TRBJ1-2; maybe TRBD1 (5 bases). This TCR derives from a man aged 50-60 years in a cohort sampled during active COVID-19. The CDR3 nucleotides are TGTGCCAGCAGCTTTGCAGGGTTTGGCTATGGCTACACCTTC. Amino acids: CASSFAGFGYGYTF.